The 17 T cell receptor beta chains presented below share a single source sample, sequenced in a study of T-cell reconstitution after alpha-beta-depleted transplantation in children. Preparation of the TCRbeta library used unique molecular identifiers. Each CDR3 protein gets one entry after TCRdb re-called the PCR reads with MiXCR. The table records around 92,000 distinct CDR3 sequences, 12% of them present only once. The specimen was PBMCs from the stem cell graft donor, collected from the stem cell graft. Receptor source: a human donor who donated a stem cell graft to a child with inherited bone marrow failure.

The chain combines TRBV4-3 with TRBJ1-6; no clear D. Germline CDR1 is LGHNA and CDR2 is YSLEER. This CDR3 spans 16 amino acids. V gave up 0 bases and J gave up 11 bases, with 17 bases separating them. Written as DNA, the CDR3 is TGCGCCAGCAGCCAAGAATGGAACAGTTTGCCCCCACCCCTCCACTTT. It specifies CASSQEWNSLPPPLHF.

This clonotype was seen many times. This sequence joins TRBV7-6 and TRBJ2-7, with a weak D call TRBD2 (5 bases). Germline loops: CDR1 SGHVS, CDR2 FNYEAQ. This CDR3 has 13 residues. The V gene lost 1 base and the J gene lost 5 bases, with 9 bases spanning the gap. CDR3 nucleotides: TGTGCCAGCAGCTTAGGAGGGTTCGACGAGCAGTACTTC. This gives the protein CASSLGGFDEQYF.

This clonotype was seen ten or more times. The chain has TRBV4-3 and TRBJ2-5, with D possibly being TRBD1 (5 bases). CDR1 and CDR2 (germline): LGHNA, YSLEER. CDR3 length: 15 residues. The V and J ends lost 2 bases and 7 bases respectively, with 17 bases between them. The CDR3 coding sequence is TGCGCCAGCAGCCAATCCTCAGGGAATCTCGCGACCCAGTACTTC. The encoded protein is CASSQSSGNLATQYF.

This clonotype was recorded at least ten times. DNA for the CDR3: TGTGCCAGCAGCGTAGAATCTGGACACCTTGGAAACACCATATATTTT. Translating it yields CASSVESGHLGNTIYF. The gene calls are TRBV9 and TRBJ1-3; TRBD1 is a possible D gene (5 bases). The CDR3 contains 16 residues. The V gene's germline CDR1 is SGDLS and CDR2 YYNGEE. Between the trimmed V and J ends, which lost 0 bases and 3 bases, there was a span of 13 bases.

This clonotype was detected many times. The chain recombines TRBV7-8 with TRBJ2-2; unclear D gene. Germline V CDR1 and CDR2: SGHVS, FQNEAQ. The length of the CDR3 is 15 residues. V was pared by 0 bases and J by 5 bases, with 10 bases between. CDR3 coding DNA: TGTGCCAGCAGCTTAGCTTTGACCGGGACCGGGGAGCTGTTTTTT. Translated, it gives CASSLALTGTGELFF.

The rearrangement uses TRBV12-3 or TRBV12-4 and TRBJ2-1; TRBD1 matches at 10 bases. J gave up 8 bases and V 2 bases, and 9 bases lay outside the gene matches. CDR3 length: 16 residues. CDR3 region: CASSLHRRQGAHEQFF. In nucleotides, the CDR3 is TGTGCCAGCAGTTTACACCGGCGACAGGGGGCCCATGAGCAGTTCTTC.

This clonotype was detected many times. This chain joins TRBV20-1 and TRBJ2-7; D tentatively reads TRBD1 or TRBD2 (5 bases each). CDR3 length: 11 residues. Per the germline V gene, CDR1 is DFQATT and CDR2 is SNEGSKA (reference sequence). V lost 3 bases to trimming and J lost 8 bases, with 11 bases between them. DNA for the CDR3: TGCAGTGCTAGGGGACCTGGGAAGCAGTACTTC. Translation gives CSARGPGKQYF.

There are many counts of this clonotype. The V and J genes are TRBV7-2 and TRBJ1-6; no reliable D call. Per germline, CDR1 SGHTA and CDR2 FQGNSA. CDR3 length equals 14 residues. The V end lost 7 bases, the J end lost 0 bases, and 7 bases lay between the germline ends. The CDR3: CASKGSSYNSPLHF. CDR3 DNA: TGTGCCAGCAAAGGAAGCTCCTATAATTCACCCCTCCACTTT.

This clonotype was observed many times. The gene calls are TRBV29-1 and TRBJ1-1, with D possibly being TRBD1 (6 bases). The V end was cut by 1 base, the J end by 1 base, with 22 bases between. This CDR3 has 18 amino acids. In germline, CDR1 is SQVTM, CDR2 ANQGSEA. The CDR3 loop reads CSVEGFGGLPPSNTEAFF. The CDR3 DNA sequence: TGCAGCGTTGAAGGGTTCGGGGGGCTCCCTCCTTCGAACACTGAAGCTTTCTTT.

This clonotype was seen repeatedly, ten times or more. This chain connects TRBV5-4 to TRBJ2-1; D is unresolved. V was trimmed by 0 bases and J by 5 bases, leaving 18 bases between them. Germline V lookup: CDR1 SGHNT, CDR2 YYREEE (reference sequence). CDR3 length: 17 residues. The CDR3 protein is CASSLARLSVTNNEQFF. In DNA form, the CDR3 reads TGTGCCAGCAGCTTGGCCCGTTTGAGTGTGACAAACAATGAGCAGTTCTTC.

This CDR3 is CASSLASHEQYF. The CDR3 region has the DNA TGTGCCAGCAGCTTAGCTAGTCACGAGCAGTACTTC. V usage is TRBV7-2 and J usage is TRBJ2-7; D is unresolved. CDR3 length: 12 residues. Trimming shortened V by 0 bases and J by 5 bases, and 5 bases separated the two germline ends. Germline V gives CDR1 SGHTA, CDR2 FQGNSA.

This chain links TRBV19 with TRBJ1-5; no firm D call. V was shortened by 5 bases and J by 0 bases, with 14 bases between the two germline ends. CDR1 and CDR2 (germline): LNHDA, SQIVND (reference sequence). This CDR3 has 16 amino acids. CDR3 amino acids: CASSPRGEYSNQPQHF. CDR3 sequence (DNA): TGTGCCAGTAGTCCCCGAGGCGAGTATAGCAATCAGCCCCAGCATTTT. The variable domain in full, with the rest retrieved from reference TRBV19 and TRBJ1-5, is DGGITQSPKYLFRKEGQNVTLSCEQNLNHDAMYWYRQDPGQGLRLIYYSQIVNDFQKGDIAEGYSVSREKKESFPLTVTSAQKNPTAFYLCASSPRGEYSNQPQHFGDGTRLSIL.

This clonotype was seen ten or more times. This chain uses TRBV29-1 with TRBJ2-5; D might be TRBD1 (6 bases). V lost 4 bases, J lost 5 bases, and 8 bases lay in between. This CDR3 is built from 11 residues. The germline V gene encodes CDR1 SQVTM and CDR2 ANQGSEA. The CDR3: CSVARGETQYF. The CDR3 bases are TGCAGCGTTGCCAGGGGCGAGACCCAGTACTTC.

This clonotype was seen repeatedly, ten times or more. The chain joins TRBV3-1 to TRBJ1-6; 9 nucleotides align to TRBD1. The CDR3 loop spans 16 amino acids. The trim removed 3 bases at V and 8 bases at J, leaving 8 bases unmatched. Germline CDR1 and CDR2: LGHDT and YNNKEL (reference sequence). This CDR3 is CASSHQPRDRDSPLHF. CDR3 nucleotides: TGTGCCAGCAGCCACCAACCCCGGGACAGGGATTCACCCCTCCACTTT.

The chain is built from TRBV2 and TRBJ1-2, with 7 nucleotides matching TRBD1. The V and J ends lost 7 bases and 3 bases, in that order; junction bases with no gene match: 11. The germline gives CDR1 SNHLY, CDR2 FYNNEI. The CDR3 runs to 15 residues. In DNA form, the CDR3 reads TGTGCCAGCATTTTGTCGGACAGGAAATACTATGGCTACACCTTC. Translation gives CASILSDRKYYGYTF.

This clonotype was counted a few times. The rearrangement joins TRBV7-2 to TRBJ2-1, with D tentatively TRBD2 (6 bases). The V gene's germline CDR1 is SGHTA and CDR2 FQGNSA. This CDR3 has 13 residues. The V and J ends lost 4 bases and 8 bases respectively, with 12 bases between them. The CDR3 sequence is CASSSEASDEQFF. CDR3 DNA sequence: TGTGCCAGCAGCTCAGAGGCTAGCGATGAGCAGTTCTTC.

This clonotype was recorded at least ten times. The chain combines TRBV7-2 with TRBJ1-1; D is perhaps TRBD1 (6 bases). Per the germline V gene, CDR1 is SGHTA and CDR2 is FQGNSA. There are 14 residues in the CDR3. V was trimmed by 4 bases and J by 7 bases, leaving 16 bases between them. CDR3 sequence reads: CASSSLRQGREAFF. DNA for the CDR3: TGTGCCAGCAGCTCCCTTAGGCAGGGGCGTGAAGCTTTCTTT. Complete variable domain (other parts from reference TRBV7-2 and TRBJ1-1): GAGVSQSPSNKVTEKGKDVELRCDPISGHTALYWYRQSLGQGLEFLIYFQGNSAPDKSGLPSDRFSAERTGGSVSTLTIQRTQQEDSAVYLCASSSLRQGREAFFGQGTRLTVV.